The 27 T cell receptor beta chains reported below all come from one sample, sequenced in a study of T cell responses to AZD1222 COVID-19 vaccine. The data were produced by immunoSEQ multiplex PCR, yet TCRdb's version contains in-frame clones alone and is incomplete. The sample carries approximately 120,000 clones, 88% recorded once. The sequences come from peripheral blood, collected 28 days after the second AZD1222 dose. The receptor source for this set is an adult who received the AZD1222 COVID-19 vaccine.

The V and J genes are TRBV19 and TRBJ1-2, with D hard to call. The V end was cut by 4 bases, the J end by 4 bases, with 22 bases between. CDR1 is LNHDA, CDR2 SQIVND, per germline (reference sequence). There are 17 residues in the CDR3. This CDR3 is CASSSHSAQAAPYGYTF. DNA for the CDR3: TGTGCCAGTAGTAGCCACAGTGCTCAGGCGGCCCCCTATGGCTACACCTTC. Looking up the rest from reference TRBV19 and TRBJ1-2 gives the full variable domain: DGGITQSPKYLFRKEGQNVTLSCEQNLNHDAMYWYRQDPGQGLRLIYYSQIVNDFQKGDIAEGYSVSREKKESFPLTVTSAQKNPTAFYLCASSSHSAQAAPYGYTFGSGTRLTVV.

The gene calls are TRBV6-5 and TRBJ1-4, with D maybe TRBD1 (5 bases). V was cut by 0 bases and J by 7 bases, with 15 bases left in between. This CDR3 has 16 residues. Germline CDR1 and CDR2: MNHEY and SVGAGI. The CDR3 here is CASSYSSGQMGEKLFF. The CDR3 coding sequence is TGTGCCAGCAGTTACTCTTCGGGGCAGATGGGTGAAAAACTGTTTTTT.

Only a few counts were recorded for this clone. The J gene is TRBJ2-1, the V gene TRBV18; TRBD1 agrees at 9 bases. Per germline, CDR1 KGHSH and CDR2 LQKENI. The CDR3 length is 18 residues. V was clipped by 0 bases and J by 10 bases; unmatched bases: 16. CDR3 sequence: CASSPPRRDRDSVGEQFF. The CDR3 coding sequence is TGTGCCAGCTCACCACCAAGACGGGACAGGGACTCTGTCGGCGAGCAGTTCTTC.

The V gene is TRBV1, the J gene TRBJ2-3; TRBD2, the table's D call, lacks a check against the DNA. TRBV1 is a pseudogene segment. The CDR3 covers 19 residues. CDR3 nucleotide sequence: TGCACCAGCAGCCAAGATAGGGTTAGCGGGCAAATTAGCACAGATACGCAGTATTTT. Protein: CTSSQDRVSGQISTDTQYF.

V and J are TRBV5-1 and TRBJ1-1, with D uncertain. V was cut by 5 bases and J by 0 bases, with 17 bases left in between. This CDR3 contains 16 residues. CDR1 and CDR2 from the germline V gene are SGHRS and YFSETQ. The CDR3 is CASSGGIGRVNTEAFF. CDR3 nucleotide sequence: TGCGCCAGCAGTGGAGGGATCGGCCGTGTGAACACTGAAGCTTTCTTT.

The V call is TRBV5-1, the J call TRBJ1-2, with D uncertain. CDR1 is SGHRS, CDR2 YFSETQ, per germline. The CDR3 contains 15 residues. V lost 0 bases to trimming and J lost 1 base, with 10 bases between them. The CDR3 here is CASSLAPQLNYGYTF. CDR3 sequence (DNA): TGCGCCAGCAGCTTGGCCCCCCAGCTTAACTATGGCTACACCTTC.

The chain joins TRBV11-3 to TRBJ2-6; D remains unclear. Germline CDR1 and CDR2: SGHNT and YENEEA. Trimming took 3 bases from V and 0 from J, leaving 9 bases between them. This CDR3 is 16 amino acids long. The CDR3 nucleotides read TGTGCCAGCAGCTTCGCACGGAGCTCTGGGGCCAACGTCCTGACTTTC. Encoded protein: CASSFARSSGANVLTF.

The rearrangement joins TRBV30 to TRBJ1-3; D unclear. Germline V gene data show CDR1 as GTSNPN and CDR2 as SVGIG (reference sequence). CDR3 length equals 13 residues. Trimming took 2 bases from V and 2 from J, leaving 7 bases between them. CDR3 in DNA: TGTGCCTGGAGTTCGGTAGCTGGAAACACCATATATTTT. This codes for CAWSSVAGNTIYF.

This chain uses TRBV5-1 with TRBJ2-3; D not resolved. CDR1 is SGHRS and CDR2 is YFSETQ in the germline V gene. CDR3 size: 13 residues. V lost 4 bases and J 6 bases, leaving 12 bases between the germline ends. The CDR3 DNA is TGCGCCAGCAGCCGCGCGGAGAGGGATACGCAGTATTTT. Its translation: CASSRAERDTQYF.

This clone turned up a few times. Other DNA sequences of this sample code for an identical CDR3. The chain links TRBV11-2 to TRBJ1-1, with TRBD1 as a possible D gene (5 bases). The length of the CDR3 is 14 residues. Trimming cost V 5 bases and J 3 bases, with 13 bases left between them. Germline loops: CDR1 SGHAT, CDR2 FQNNGV. The CDR3 DNA sequence: TGTGCCAGCAGCCTTGTGGGAGGGGACACTGAAGCTTTCTTT. Translating it yields CASSLVGGDTEAFF.

Only a few counts were recorded for this clone. The rearrangement uses TRBV5-4 and TRBJ2-2, with unresolved D. The CDR3 is 15 residues long. V lost 4 bases, J lost 1 base, and 11 bases lay in between. CDR1 is SGHNT, CDR2 YYREEE, per germline (reference sequence). The CDR3 spells CASSPGGLNTGELFF. The CDR3 DNA is TGTGCCAGCAGCCCCGGCGGCTTGAACACCGGGGAGCTGTTTTTT.

The chain links TRBV20-1 to TRBJ2-1; TRBD2 matches 8 bases. Germline assignment: CDR1 DFQATT and CDR2 SNEGSKA (reference sequence). This CDR3 contains 13 residues. The ends lost 3 bases at V and 3 bases at J; junction bases unmatched: 1. CDR3 loop: CSASRGGYNEQFF. The CDR3 coding sequence is TGCAGTGCTAGTCGGGGGGGCTACAATGAGCAGTTCTTC.

The chain couples TRBV3-1 (or the pseudogene TRBV3-2) to TRBJ1-1; a weak D match, TRBD1 (6 bases). V shed 3 bases and J shed 1 base, with 18 bases lying between them. Germline V lookup: CDR1 LGHDT, CDR2 YNNKEL (reference sequence). The CDR3 totals 17 residues. In nucleotides, the CDR3 is TGTGCCAGCAGCCAGGCTCCCTTGGCACAGGGGAACACTGAAGCTTTCTTT. Its translation is CASSQAPLAQGNTEAFF.

This clone was seen a few times. The DNA for the CDR3 is TGTGCCACCAGCAGAAGGGTGAGCGGGCAGTATTTT. It specifies CATSRRVSGQYF. The V gene is TRBV15, the J gene TRBJ2-3; D is perhaps TRBD2 (5 bases). Trimming pared 2 bases from V and 11 bases from J, leaving 11 bases between. Germline loops: CDR1 LNHNV, CDR2 YYDKDF (reference sequence). This CDR3 spans 12 amino acids.

With regard to this clone: An end of the junction differs from the germline gene, which may be a read error. The rearrangement links TRBV7-7 to TRBJ1-3; maybe TRBD1 (5 bases). Germline V gene data show CDR1 as SSHAT and CDR2 as FNYEAQ (reference sequence). The CDR3 sequence is 17 residues long. The DNA of the CDR3 is TGTGCTAGCAGCTTAGCCCAGGGAGGTAGCTCTGGAAACACCATATATTTT. Translated: CASSLAQGGSSGNTIYF.

The chain is built from TRBV5-1 and TRBJ2-3, with TRBD2 matching 12 bases. The CDR3 runs 16 residues. J was trimmed by 6 bases and V by 4 bases; bases with no gene match: 9. In germline, CDR1 is SGHRS, CDR2 YFSETQ. Written as DNA, the CDR3 is TGCGCCAGCAGCCCTCCTAGCGGGAGGGCCCCCGATACGCAGTATTTT. It yields the protein CASSPPSGRAPDTQYF.

This chain connects TRBV5-1 to TRBJ1-1, with 7 bases that match TRBD1. Germline lookup yields CDR1 SGHRS and CDR2 YFSETQ. V shed 0 bases, J shed 5 bases, and the junction held 10 bases outside the gene matches. This CDR3 is built from 16 residues. The CDR3 nucleotides read TGCGCCAGCAGCTTGGCCACGGTAACAGGGGATACTGAAGCTTTCTTT. Its protein product is CASSLATVTGDTEAFF.

The chain joins TRBV5-6 to TRBJ1-2; perhaps TRBD1 as D (5 bases). V lost 0 bases, J lost 2 bases, and 8 bases lay in between. The CDR3 has 14 amino acids. The germline V gene has CDR1 SGHDT and CDR2 YYEEEE. CDR3 DNA: TGTGCCAGCAGCTTGGTCGGGGCGAACTATGGCTACACCTTC. It codes for CASSLVGANYGYTF.

J is TRBJ2-2 and V is TRBV5-1; 8 bases fit TRBD1. The CDR3 totals 14 residues. The V gene end was trimmed by 2 bases and the J gene end by 5 bases; junction bases not matched to a gene: 2. Germline V gives CDR1 SGHRS, CDR2 YFSETQ. The CDR3 loop is CASSFGQGTGELFF. For the CDR3, the DNA is TGCGCCAGCAGCTTTGGACAGGGAACCGGGGAGCTGTTTTTT. Looking up the rest from reference TRBV5-1 and TRBJ2-2 gives the full variable domain: KAGVTQTPRYLIKTRGQQVTLSCSPISGHRSVSWYQQTPGQGLQFLFEYFSETQRNKGNFPGRFSGRQFSNSRSEMNVSTLELGDSALYLCASSFGQGTGELFFGEGSRLTVL.

The rearrangement uses TRBV5-6 and TRBJ2-5; 8 positions match TRBD2. The germline V gene has CDR1 SGHDT and CDR2 YYEEEE. CDR3 length equals 13 residues. The V segment lost 4 bases and the J segment 5 bases; nucleotides outside the gene matches: 4. CDR3 sequence: CASSLGTRETQYF. CDR3 nucleotides: TGTGCCAGCAGCCTCGGGACTAGGGAGACCCAGTACTTC.

J is TRBJ2-5 and V is TRBV2; D call uncertain. V was shortened by 7 bases and J by 0 bases, with 3 bases between the two germline ends. The CDR3 loop spans 11 amino acids. From germline, CDR1 is SNHLY and CDR2 FYNNEI. The CDR3 here is CASMYQETQYF. The CDR3 DNA sequence: TGTGCCAGCATGTACCAAGAGACCCAGTACTTC.

The chain has TRBV7-6 and TRBJ1-1; the D gene is possibly TRBD1 (5 bases). V was clipped by 5 bases and J by 2 bases, with 12 bases between them. CDR1 is SGHVS and CDR2 is FNYEAQ in the germline V gene. The CDR3 sequence is 14 residues long. CDR3 sequence: CASSRMGVNTEAFF. The CDR3 bases are TGTGCCAGCAGCAGAATGGGGGTAAACACTGAAGCTTTCTTT.

The V call is TRBV10-3, the J call TRBJ2-7; 9 bases agree with TRBD2. The CDR3 covers 16 residues. V was pared by 5 bases and J by 1 base, with 9 bases of the junction left unmatched. The germline V gene encodes CDR1 ENHRY and CDR2 SYGVKD. The CDR3 sequence is CAISRAGGPESYEQYF. DNA for the CDR3: TGTGCCATCAGTCGGGCGGGGGGGCCCGAGTCCTACGAGCAGTACTTC.

The V call is TRBV18, the J call TRBJ2-7; 9 bases are shared with TRBD2. This CDR3 region has 13 residues. Germline V gene data show CDR1 as KGHSH and CDR2 as LQKENI. J lost 6 bases, V lost 6 bases, and 6 bases had no gene match. The CDR3 bases are TGTGCCAGCTCCGGGACTAGCCTTATCGAGCAGTACTTC. It codes for CASSGTSLIEQYF.

The chain joins TRBV5-1 to TRBJ1-6; D gene uncertain. The germline V and J ends were trimmed by 1 base and 8 bases, with 22 bases remaining between them. This CDR3 is built from 18 residues. Germline assignment: CDR1 SGHRS and CDR2 YFSETQ. CDR3 in amino acids: CASSLMDPGLTPDSPLHF. In DNA, the CDR3 is TGCGCCAGCAGCTTGATGGATCCAGGCTTGACCCCCGATTCACCCCTCCACTTT.

The genes are TRBV3-1 (or the pseudogene TRBV3-2) and TRBJ1-6; the match to TRBD1 covers 8 bases. Germline CDR1 reads LGHDT; CDR2 reads YNNKEL (reference sequence). V lost 4 bases and J lost 10; bases outside the gene matches: 12. The CDR3 consists of 16 residues. The CDR3 reads CASSLLDRDAESPLHF. CDR3 nucleotides: TGTGCCAGCAGCCTCCTGGACAGGGACGCGGAATCACCCCTCCACTTT.

The chain recombines TRBV13 with TRBJ1-3; no firm D call. Trimming stripped 5 bases from V and 1 base from J, with 12 bases between. The CDR3 spans 15 residues. Germline V gene sequence: CDR1 PRHDT, CDR2 FYEKMQ (reference sequence). The CDR3 protein is CASSLVGDSGNTIYF. CDR3 DNA: TGTGCCAGCAGCCTCGTCGGGGATTCTGGAAACACCATATATTTT.